These 5 T cell receptor beta chains were sequenced from one sample in a study of blood T cell repertoires in COVID-19. Only in-frame clones appear in the TCRdb table, and some are missing; sequencing was by immunoSEQ multiplex PCR. This sample carries approximately 49,000 clones, around nine tenths of them seen once, and the ten largest clones take 4%. Material for sequencing was peripheral blood. These receptors were collected from a man between 50 and 59 years old with acute or convalescent COVID-19.

This clone was counted a single time. The rearrangement joins TRBV5-1 to TRBJ2-1; 10 nucleotides match TRBD2. Per the germline V gene, CDR1 is SGHRS and CDR2 is YFSETQ. J lost 6 bases, V lost 4 bases, and 10 bases had no gene match. CDR3 size: 16 residues. CDR3 region: CASSRGTLAGVNEQFF. The DNA of the CDR3 is TGCGCCAGCAGCCGGGGGACCCTAGCGGGAGTCAATGAGCAGTTCTTC.

V is TRBV5-4 and J is TRBJ2-1; 8 nucleotides agree with TRBD1. CDR3 size: 13 residues. Germline values: CDR1 SGHNT, CDR2 YYREEE (reference sequence). The V and J ends lost 0 bases and 7 bases, in that order; junction bases with no gene match: 0. The CDR3 DNA sequence: TGTGCCAGCAGCTTGGGACAGGGGAATGAGCAGTTCTTC. Amino acids: CASSLGQGNEQFF.

The V call is TRBV5-5, the J call TRBJ1-1; a weak D match, TRBD1 (6 bases). Germline lookup yields CDR1 SGHKS and CDR2 YYEKEE (reference sequence). Between the trimmed V and J ends, which lost 3 bases and 4 bases, there was a span of 13 bases. This CDR3 region has 14 residues. The CDR3 DNA follows: TGTGCCAGCAGCTCTTACACAGGGCTCACTGAAGCTTTCTTT. This encodes CASSSYTGLTEAFF.

The V and J genes are TRBV7-8 and TRBJ1-1; 7 positions match TRBD1. V lost 5 bases to trimming and J lost 5 bases; unmatched junction nucleotides: 11. Germline V gives CDR1 SGHVS, CDR2 FQNEAQ. The CDR3 is 15 residues long. The CDR3 DNA follows: TGTGCCAGCAGCGTTACAGGGGACGGAAAAACTGAAGCTTTCTTT. This sequence encodes CASSVTGDGKTEAFF. Full variable domain (rest looked up from reference TRBV7-8 and TRBJ1-1): GAGVSQSPRYKVAKRGQDVALRCDPISGHVSLFWYQQALGQGPEFLTYFQNEAQLDKSGLPSDRFFAERPEGSVSTLKIQRTQQEDSAVYLCASSVTGDGKTEAFFGQGTRLTVV.

V usage is TRBV5-4 and J usage is TRBJ1-2, with TRBD1 as a possible D gene (6 bases). Germline CDR1 and CDR2: SGHNT and YYREEE (reference sequence). Trimming removed 0 bases at V and 8 bases at J, with 8 bases between. The CDR3 has 12 residues. The CDR3 here is CASSLGGGGYTF. The CDR3 region has the DNA TGTGCCAGCAGCTTGGGAGGGGGAGGCTACACCTTC. Full variable domain (missing parts from reference TRBV5-4 and TRBJ1-2): ETGVTQSPTHLIKTRGQQVTLRCSSQSGHNTVSWYQQALGQGPQFIFQYYREEENGRGNFPPRFSGLQFPNYSSELNVNALELDDSALYLCASSLGGGGYTFGSGTRLTVV.